The T cell receptor beta chain under discussion was sequenced for a study of cytomegalovirus exposure and HLA in healthy donors. As concerns this clone: What it binds is not known.

This PCR relied on a set of 60 Vbeta primers and 13 Jbeta primers. Produced via immunoSEQ multiplex PCR; TCRdb's table is partial and in-frame only. The sample records under 150,000 clones, approximately 82% being singletons. Study-level results: On later analysis, the bulk of CMV-associated TCR beta chains appeared to be HLA-restricted. A few CMV-associated chains were confirmed in vitro to be specific for CMV antigens.

The clonotype comes from a man aged 50 or older in good health and CMV-seronegative. Sequencing was performed on PBMCs.

The CDR3 loop reads CASSALGPSRPQPGNTIYF. CDR3 nucleotides: TGTGCCAGCAGCGCCCTTGGGCCATCCCGACCTCAACCTGGAAACACCATATATTTT. This rearrangement joins TRBV9 to TRBJ1-3; D uncertain. Germline assignment: CDR1 SGDLS and CDR2 YYNGEE. V was shortened by 3 bases and J by 2 bases, with 24 bases between the two germline ends. The CDR3 sequence is 19 residues long.